This entry lists 23 T cell receptor beta chains sequenced from one sample in a study of T cell changes during pregnancy in multiple sclerosis. Profiling relied on immunoSEQ multiplex PCR, and the TCRdb table lists in-frame clones only, not all of them. The sample contains roughly 79,000 clones, under 95% of which appear only once. Sequences were derived from CD4+ T cells from peripheral blood mononuclear cells, sampled before pregnancy. Every receptor here comes from a female donor with multiple sclerosis, enrolled in a pregnancy study.

V usage is TRBV28 and J usage is TRBJ2-3, with 7 bases that match TRBD2. V shed 6 bases, J shed 1 base, and the junction held 7 bases outside the gene matches. Germline V gene data show CDR1 as MDHEN and CDR2 as SYDVKM. This CDR3 is 15 amino acids long. Here the CDR3 reads CASSLTSSGTDTQYF. Written as DNA, the CDR3 is TGTGCCAGCAGCTTGACTAGCAGCGGCACAGATACGCAGTATTTT.

J is TRBJ2-7 and V is TRBV28; a possible D gene is TRBD2 (5 bases). CDR3 length: 17 amino acids. Germline values: CDR1 MDHEN, CDR2 SYDVKM. The germline V and J ends were trimmed by 6 bases and 0 bases, with 21 bases remaining between them. Here the CDR3 DNA reads TGTGCCAGCAGCTTTGGGAAACTGACGGGAAGCTCCTACGAGCAGTACTTC. It translates to CASSFGKLTGSSYEQYF.

The J gene is TRBJ1-1, the V gene TRBV9; D call uncertain. The V end was cut by 3 bases, the J end by 1 base, with 7 bases between. Germline CDR1 reads SGDLS; CDR2 reads YYNGEE. CDR3 size: 13 residues. The CDR3, as DNA: TGTGCCAGCAGCGGGGCCAAGAACACTGAAGCTTTCTTT. Translating it yields CASSGAKNTEAFF. Full variable domain (outside the CDR3, taken from reference TRBV9 and TRBJ1-1): DSGVTQTPKHLITATGQRVTLRCSPRSGDLSVYWYQQSLDQGLQFLIQYYNGEERAKGNILERFSAQQFPDLHSELNLSSLELGDSALYFCASSGAKNTEAFFGQGTRLTVV.

The chain combines TRBV9 with TRBJ2-1, with TRBD2 identical over 14 bases. CDR1 and CDR2 from the germline V gene are SGDLS and YYNGEE. The CDR3 contains 16 residues. V dropped 3 bases and J dropped 5; count of bases not matched to a gene: 4. The CDR3 DNA follows: TGTGCCAGCAGCGGGGGACTAGCGGGGGTAAACAATGAGCAGTTCTTC. Its translation: CASSGGLAGVNNEQFF. The whole variable domain, filled in from reference TRBV9 and TRBJ2-1, reads DSGVTQTPKHLITATGQRVTLRCSPRSGDLSVYWYQQSLDQGLQFLIQYYNGEERAKGNILERFSAQQFPDLHSELNLSSLELGDSALYFCASSGGLAGVNNEQFFGPGTRLTVL.

The V call is TRBV28, the J call TRBJ1-1; no reliable D call. The V gene lost 4 bases and the J gene lost 9 bases, with 9 bases spanning the gap. CDR1 is MDHEN, CDR2 SYDVKM, per germline. This CDR3 contains 11 residues. This CDR3 reads CASSSGLKAFF. DNA for the CDR3: TGTGCCAGCAGTTCAGGACTGAAAGCTTTCTTT.

This clone was seen only once. The rearrangement links TRBV7-9 to TRBJ2-3, with 8 bases fitting TRBD1. The trim removed 2 bases at V and 2 bases at J, leaving 9 bases unmatched. CDR1 is SEHNR, CDR2 FQNEAQ, per germline (reference sequence). This CDR3 comprises 17 residues. The CDR3 DNA follows: TGTGCCAGCAGCTTACCTAGGACAGGGCACCTCACAGATACGCAGTATTTT. Amino acid sequence: CASSLPRTGHLTDTQYF.

The chain joins TRBV9 to TRBJ2-5, with D perhaps TRBD1 (5 bases). Germline CDR1 reads SGDLS; CDR2 reads YYNGEE. Trimming left V 1 base short and J 1 base short, with 5 bases between. The CDR3 is made up of 13 amino acids. In DNA, the CDR3 is TGTGCCAGCAGCGTAAGGGGCCAAGAGACCCAGTACTTC. Translated: CASSVRGQETQYF.

This sequence joins TRBV7-3 and TRBJ2-5; a weak D match, TRBD1 (6 bases). The CDR3 contains 14 residues. V lost 2 bases and J 5 bases, leaving 12 bases between the germline ends. Germline CDR1 is SGHTA and CDR2 is FQGTGA. The CDR3 nucleotides are TGTGCCAGCAGCTTATTTGGGGGCTTGGAGACCCAGTACTTC. Protein sequence: CASSLFGGLETQYF.

The CDR3 sequence: CASSQGSLPDTEAFF. The CDR3 DNA reads TGTGCCAGCAGCCAGGGGTCCCTTCCCGACACTGAAGCTTTCTTT. This chain uses TRBV6-5 with TRBJ1-1, with D possibly matching TRBD1 (6 bases). The CDR3 covers 15 residues. Germline CDR1 is MNHEY and CDR2 is SVGAGI. V was trimmed by 6 bases and J by 3 bases, leaving 17 bases between them.

The V gene is TRBV27, the J gene TRBJ2-1; TRBD1 agrees at 9 bases. Germline lookup yields CDR1 MNHEY and CDR2 SMNVEV (reference sequence). The CDR3 is 17 residues long. V gave up 5 bases and J gave up 0 bases; unmatched junction bases: 8. The CDR3 spells CASSTRTGDISYNEQFF. CDR3 nucleotide sequence: TGTGCCAGCAGTACCCGGACAGGGGACATCTCCTACAATGAGCAGTTCTTC.

V gene TRBV5-1 combines with J gene TRBJ2-5, with TRBD1 matching 9 bases. The length of the CDR3 is 14 residues. V shed 4 bases, J shed 1 base, and the junction held 2 bases outside the gene matches. Germline loops: CDR1 SGHRS, CDR2 YFSETQ. The CDR3 reads CASSPTGGQETQYF. CDR3 nucleotides: TGCGCCAGCAGCCCGACAGGGGGCCAAGAGACCCAGTACTTC.

The chain combines TRBV5-1 with TRBJ1-2; D might be TRBD1 (6 bases). Germline V gene data show CDR1 as SGHRS and CDR2 as YFSETQ. The V gene lost 1 base and the J gene lost 4 bases, with 14 bases spanning the gap. The CDR3 is made up of 15 amino acids. CDR3 in amino acids: CASSLFPAQGYGYTF. The CDR3 DNA sequence: TGCGCCAGCAGCTTGTTCCCGGCACAGGGCTATGGCTACACCTTC. Using reference TRBV5-1 and TRBJ1-2 for the parts outside the CDR3, the full variable domain is KAGVTQTPRYLIKTRGQQVTLSCSPISGHRSVSWYQQTPGQGLQFLFEYFSETQRNKGNFPGRFSGRQFSNSRSEMNVSTLELGDSALYLCASSLFPAQGYGYTFGSGTRLTVV.

V gene TRBV27 combines with J gene TRBJ2-2; D unclear. This CDR3 region has 12 residues. Trimming pared 8 bases from V and 3 bases from J, leaving 7 bases between. Germline-derived CDR1 and CDR2 are MNHEY and SMNVEV (reference sequence). CDR3 sequence: CASPLDTGELFF. CDR3 coding DNA: TGTGCCAGCCCTCTTGACACCGGGGAGCTGTTTTTT.

V and J are TRBV5-1 and TRBJ2-3; D might be TRBD2 (5 bases). The CDR3 has 15 residues. The V and J ends lost 0 bases and 2 bases respectively, with 10 bases between them. Germline CDR1 SGHRS, CDR2 YFSETQ. The CDR3 spells CASSLGEGPTDTQYF. The CDR3 DNA is TGCGCCAGCAGCTTGGGTGAGGGCCCCACAGATACGCAGTATTTT.

The chain joins TRBV19 to TRBJ2-7; 8 bases are shared with TRBD1. J was trimmed by 6 bases and V by 6 bases; bases with no gene match: 4. The CDR3 is 12 residues long. Looked up from germline, CDR1 is LNHDA and CDR2 is SQIVND (reference sequence). The CDR3 DNA reads TGTGCCAGTAGGGACAGGGAAGCCGAGCAGTACTTC. It yields the protein CASRDREAEQYF.

In its sample, this clone was seen a few times. The V call is TRBV14, the J call TRBJ1-1, with unresolved D. This CDR3 comprises 15 residues. CDR1 and CDR2 (germline): SGHDN, FVKESK. Trimming shortened V by 2 bases and J by 5 bases, and 15 bases separated the two germline ends. The CDR3 here is CASSQRQGVFTEAFF. The CDR3 DNA sequence: TGTGCCAGCAGCCAACGCCAAGGAGTTTTTACTGAAGCTTTCTTT.

The V and J genes are TRBV19 and TRBJ1-2; D is perhaps TRBD1 (6 bases). The germline V gene has CDR1 LNHDA and CDR2 SQIVND (reference sequence). This CDR3 has 15 residues. V gave up 3 bases and J gave up 0 bases, with 11 bases separating them. CDR3 protein: CASSIRQAANYGYTF. In DNA form, the CDR3 reads TGTGCCAGTAGTATCCGACAGGCCGCTAACTATGGCTACACCTTC.

The chain carries TRBV27 and TRBJ1-2; TRBD1 might be the D (5 bases). Germline CDR1 MNHEY, CDR2 SMNVEV (reference sequence). The germline V and J ends were trimmed by 4 bases and 5 bases, with 11 bases remaining between them. This CDR3 has 13 residues. The CDR3 nucleotides read TGTGCCAGCAGTTCTAGGGGTGGGTATGGCTACACCTTC. Protein: CASSSRGGYGYTF.

The chain's CDR3 is CASSSDRANSPLHF. CDR3 in DNA: TGCGCCAGCAGCTCTGACAGGGCCAATTCACCCCTCCACTTT. The chain employs TRBV5-1 and TRBJ1-6; 7 bases line up with TRBD1. V shed 3 bases and J 7 bases; nucleotides not matched to a gene: 4. The CDR3 loop spans 14 amino acids. CDR1 is SGHRS, CDR2 YFSETQ, per germline.

This chain joins TRBV2 and TRBJ1-5; a weak D match, TRBD1 (6 bases). CDR3 length equals 16 residues. Trimming stripped 1 base from V and 0 bases from J, with 10 bases between. Germline lookup yields CDR1 SNHLY and CDR2 FYNNEI. The CDR3 reads CASSEGTDYSNQPQHF. For the CDR3, the DNA is TGTGCCAGCAGTGAAGGGACAGACTATAGCAATCAGCCCCAGCATTTT.

The rearrangement joins TRBV5-4 to TRBJ2-6; D is possibly TRBD1 (5 bases). CDR1 is SGHNT, CDR2 YYREEE, per germline (reference sequence). The CDR3 is 15 residues long. V was trimmed by 2 bases and J by 0 bases, leaving 6 bases between them. The DNA of the CDR3 is TGTGCCAGCAGCTTAAGGGGCTCTGGGGCCAACGTCCTGACTTTC. Translated, it gives CASSLRGSGANVLTF.

The chain is built from TRBV11-2 and TRBJ2-5; 7 bases line up with TRBD1. The CDR3 length is 18 residues. Losses at the gene ends were 6 bases for V and 2 bases for J; bases not matched to a gene: 18. Germline lookup yields CDR1 SGHAT and CDR2 FQNNGV. CDR3 loop: CASRSFGVGDRTQETQYF. CDR3 DNA: TGTGCCAGCAGGTCCTTTGGTGTTGGGGACAGAACACAAGAGACCCAGTACTTC.

The chain employs TRBV4-3 and TRBJ1-2; 9 bases agree with TRBD1. CDR1 and CDR2 from the germline V gene are LGHNA and YSLEER. This CDR3 is built from 16 residues. The V and J ends lost 0 bases and 3 bases, in that order; junction bases with no gene match: 5. DNA of the CDR3: TGCGCCAGCAGCCAAGACCGGGACAGGGCTGACTATGGCTACACCTTC. It translates to CASSQDRDRADYGYTF.